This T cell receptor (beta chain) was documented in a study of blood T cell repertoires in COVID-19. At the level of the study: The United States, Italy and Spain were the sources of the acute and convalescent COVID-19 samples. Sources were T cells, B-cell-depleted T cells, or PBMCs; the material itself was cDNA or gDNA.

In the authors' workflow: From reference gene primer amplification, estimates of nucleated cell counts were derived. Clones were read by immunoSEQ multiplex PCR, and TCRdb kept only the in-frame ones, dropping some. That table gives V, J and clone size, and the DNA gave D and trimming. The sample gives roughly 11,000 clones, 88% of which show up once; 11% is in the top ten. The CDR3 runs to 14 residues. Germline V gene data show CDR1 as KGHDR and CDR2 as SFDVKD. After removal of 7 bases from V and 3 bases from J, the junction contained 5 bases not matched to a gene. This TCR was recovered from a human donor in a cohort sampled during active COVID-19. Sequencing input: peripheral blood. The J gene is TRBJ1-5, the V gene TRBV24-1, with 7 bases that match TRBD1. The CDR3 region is CATSGRGVNQPQHF. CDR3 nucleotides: TGTGCCACCAGCGGCAGGGGGGTCAATCAGCCCCAGCATTTT.